This T cell receptor (beta chain) is from a study of T cell clonality in common variable immunodeficiency. Study results and caveats: Shared TCRbeta clones were fewer between CVID subjects than controls. Compared with healthy controls, CVID subjects showed increased TCRbeta clonality, mostly in about a third. Common variable immunodeficiency TCR beta sequences reportedly had fewer deletions and N-nucleotide insertions.

TCRdb's copy holds only in-frame clones and misses some; the assay was immunoSEQ multiplex PCR. The sample was found to contain approximately 42,000 clones, and every one recurs. The sample holds a few counts of this clone. The antigen remains unidentified. Both groups were predominantly of Caucasian heritage. This TCR derives from a person aged 18 to 75 in good health. The sample consisted of peripheral blood mononuclear cells.

The covered CDR3 bases are TGTGCCAGCAGCTTTAGGGGGACCACTGAA. As protein: CASSFRGTTE. The full CDR3 sequence reads CASSFRGTTEAFF. This chain connects TRBV7-8 to TRBJ1-1; a weak D match, TRBD1 (6 bases). Coverage ceases 3 residues before the CDR3 finishes, and the germline J gene fills in the end. The CDR3 is 13 amino acids. The germline gives CDR1 SGHVS, CDR2 FQNEAQ. Trimming took off 3 bases at V and 4 bases at J, with 9 bases between the two ends.